Listed below are T cell receptor beta chains from one sample, sequenced in a study of OX40 agonist ivuxolimab in advanced cancers. Libraries were prepared by immunoSEQ multiplex PCR; TCRdb keeps only in-frame clonotypes and omits some of them. The sample contains 90,000 to 100,000 clones, approximately 83% of which appear only once. The sequencing here drew on CD4+ or CD8+ T cells sorted from blood, taken in a trial of the OX40 agonist ivuxolimab. All receptors derive from an adult with an advanced solid tumor such as melanoma, head and neck, liver or kidney cancer. CDR3s include the opening cysteine and the closing phenylalanine or tryptophan. The D gene is left open where the match is weak. Size is stated for part of the rows, as once, few or many counts, or as a class when the clone is expanded.

NA	TRBV19	TRBJ1-5	NA	CASRSGWRVQHF	TGTGCCAGTAGGTCCGGCTGGAGGGTACAGCATTTT
NA	TRBV28	TRBJ1-5	NA	CASSLIGTGFPQPQHF	TGTGCCAGCAGTTTGATCGGCACAGGGTTTCCTCAGCCCCAGCATTTT
TRBD1	TRBV4-3	TRBJ1-2	NA	CASPDGRGDYGYTF	TGCGCCAGCCCGGATGGCAGGGGGGACTATGGCTACACCTTC
NA	TRBV18	TRBJ1-1	NA	CASSPNLGRTEAFF	TGTGCCAGCTCACCGAATCTGGGGAGAACTGAAGCTTTCTTT
NA	TRBV6-6	TRBJ1-1	NA	CASSWDTNTEAFF	TGTGCCAGCAGTTGGGACACGAACACTGAAGCTTTCTTT
TRBD2	TRBV18	TRBJ2-2	NA	CASSSPNLASGRGTGELFF	TGTGCCAGCTCATCCCCGAACTTGGCTAGCGGGAGAGGGACCGGGGAGCTGTTTTTT
NA	TRBV27	TRBJ1-2	NA	CASSPRRGDYGYTF	TGTGCCAGCAGCCCTCGACGGGGAGACTATGGCTACACCTTC
TRBD1	TRBV2	TRBJ2-7	NA	CASSPTGTGVEEQYF	TGTGCCAGCAGTCCTACCGGGACAGGGGTAGAAGAGCAGTACTTC
NA	TRBV10-2	TRBJ1-1	NA	CASRDRADTEAFF	TGCGCCAGCAGGGACCGGGCGGACACTGAAGCTTTCTTT
NA	TRBV2	TRBJ1-5	NA	CASRGELIGNQPQHF	TGTGCCAGCAGGGGGGAATTGATAGGCAATCAGCCCCAGCATTTT
NA	TRBV7-2	TRBJ1-6	NA	CASSLSGQNSPLHF	TGTGCCAGCAGCTTAAGCGGACAGAATTCACCCCTCCACTTT
NA	TRBV28	TRBJ2-6	few	CASSFYSGANVLTF	TGTGCCAGCAGTTTTTACTCTGGGGCCAACGTCCTGACTTTC
NA	TRBV28	TRBJ2-7	NA	CASSWGFYEQYF	TGTGCCAGCAGTTGGGGGTTCTACGAGCAGTACTTC
NA	TRBV11-3	TRBJ1-5	NA	CASSLRRGHQPQHF	TGTGCCAGCAGCTTGAGGAGGGGTCATCAGCCCCAGCATTTT
NA	TRBV2	TRBJ1-2	NA	CASSETGNYGYTF	TGTGCCAGCAGTGAAACGGGAAACTATGGCTACACCTTC
TRBD2	TRBV6-5	TRBJ2-1	NA	CASLAGGPYNEQFF	TGTGCCAGCCTAGCGGGGGGGCCGTACAATGAGCAGTTCTTC
TRBD1	TRBV7-6	TRBJ2-5	NA	CASSLSPGGAETQYF	TGTGCCAGCAGCTTAAGCCCAGGGGGCGCAGAGACCCAGTACTTC
TRBD1	TRBV7-9	TRBJ1-4	NA	CASSYRTGENIATNEKLFF	TGTGCCAGCAGCTATCGGACAGGGGAAAATATTGCAACTAATGAAAAACTGTTTTTT
NA	TRBV9	TRBJ2-3	NA	CASSTTTGITDTQYF	TGTGCCAGCAGCACTACGACAGGAATCACAGATACGCAGTATTTT
TRBD1	TRBV18	TRBJ2-2	NA	CASSSRTGDTGELFF	TGTGCCAGCTCATCAAGAACAGGGGACACCGGGGAGCTGTTTTTT
NA	TRBV6-5	TRBJ1-1	NA	CASSYSDTEAFF	TGTGCCAGCAGTTACTCTGATACTGAAGCTTTCTTT
TRBD1	TRBV5-1	TRBJ1-3	NA	CASSLGRQGSGNTIYF	TGCGCCAGCAGCTTGGGGAGACAGGGCTCTGGAAACACCATATATTTT
TRBD1	TRBV28	TRBJ2-1	NA	CASFDRGGKSYNEQFF	TGTGCCAGCTTTGACAGGGGAGGAAAATCCTACAATGAGCAGTTCTTC
NA	TRBV5-4	TRBJ2-7	once	CASSRLSTLYEQYF	TGTGCCAGCAGCAGACTTTCGACCCTATACGAGCAGTACTTC
TRBD2	TRBV30	TRBJ2-7	few	CAWSGTSGGTYEQYF	TGTGCCTGGAGTGGAACTAGCGGGGGAACCTACGAGCAGTACTTC
NA	TRBV4-1	TRBJ2-5	NA	CASSQDQKSVGPQYF	TGCGCCAGCAGCCAAGATCAAAAGAGCGTAGGGCCCCAGTACTTC
NA	TRBV19	TRBJ2-3	NA	CASSQSTDTQYF	TGTGCCAGTAGTCAGAGCACAGATACGCAGTATTTT
TRBD2	TRBV28	TRBJ2-5	NA	CASSSGGRRQYF	TGTGCCAGCAGTTCGGGGGGGCGGAGGCAGTACTTC
NA	TRBV7-2	TRBJ1-5	NA	CASSLDRVQPQHF	TGTGCCAGCAGCTTAGACCGGGTTCAGCCCCAGCATTTT
NA	TRBV2	TRBJ1-1	NA	CASSGTPTVTEAFF	TGTGCCAGCAGTGGGACCCCTACGGTCACTGAAGCTTTCTTT
NA	TRBV5-4	TRBJ1-6	NA	CASSLGRYKEPLHF	TGTGCCAGCAGCTTGGGTCGGTACAAGGAACCCCTCCACTTT
NA	TRBV7-2	TRBJ1-3	once	CASSHSPGWGNSGNTIYF	TGTGCCAGCAGCCACTCCCCCGGGTGGGGAAACTCTGGAAACACCATATATTTT
TRBD2	TRBV4-3	TRBJ2-1	few	CASSQDRRVSGRGRGVEQFF	TGCGCCAGCAGCCAAGATAGGAGAGTTAGCGGGAGGGGAAGGGGGGTCGAGCAGTTCTTC
TRBD1	TRBV7-9	TRBJ1-2	NA	CASSVDRGKGGYTF	TGTGCCAGCAGCGTGGACAGGGGGAAAGGTGGCTACACCTTC
TRBD2	TRBV15	TRBJ2-7	NA	CATSRPTGTSGYEQYF	TGTGCCACCAGCAGACCTACTGGGACTAGCGGTTACGAGCAGTACTTC
NA	TRBV14	TRBJ1-2	medium-sized	CASSQEIRGYGGYTF	TGTGCCAGCAGCCAAGAGATAAGGGGTTATGGTGGCTACACCTTC
NA	TRBV9	TRBJ1-2	once	CASSAIGGVPTYGYTF	TGTGCCAGCAGCGCGATCGGGGGAGTTCCTACCTATGGCTACACCTTC
NA	TRBV18	TRBJ2-6	NA	CASSPLQVGSGANVLTF	TGTGCCAGCTCACCACTACAGGTTGGTTCTGGGGCCAACGTCCTGACTTTC
TRBD1	TRBV10-3	TRBJ2-3	once	CAISGQGLKDTQYF	TGTGCCATCAGTGGACAGGGGCTGAAAGATACGCAGTATTTT
NA	TRBV7-2	TRBJ2-7	NA	CASSLEWYEQYF	TGTGCCAGCAGCTTAGAGTGGTACGAGCAGTACTTC
NA	TRBV27	TRBJ1-6	few	CASSFQAARNSPLHF	TGTGCCAGCAGTTTCCAAGCAGCTCGTAATTCACCCCTCCACTTT
NA	TRBV5-1	TRBJ2-3	NA	CASSTGQLTDTQYF	TGCGCCAGCAGCACAGGACAGTTAACAGATACGCAGTATTTT
NA	TRBV28	TRBJ1-5	NA	CASRVIGTDSNQPQHF	TGTGCCAGCAGGGTCATCGGGACGGATAGCAATCAGCCCCAGCATTTT
NA	TRBV4-3	TRBJ1-4	NA	CASSRVFNEKLFF	TGCGCCAGCAGCCGGGTCTTCAATGAAAAACTGTTTTTT
TRBD2	TRBV29-1	TRBJ2-1	few	CSVDGLAGGHVF	TGCAGCGTTGATGGACTAGCGGGGGGCCACGTCTTC
NA	TRBV7-8	TRBJ2-7	NA	CASSLAEGYEQYF	TGTGCCAGCAGCTTAGCGGAAGGGTACGAGCAGTACTTC
NA	TRBV19	TRBJ2-1	NA	CASTDITGSPYNEQFF	TGTGCCAGTACGGACATTACAGGGTCTCCCTACAATGAGCAGTTCTTC
TRBD1	TRBV7-3	TRBJ2-2	NA	CASSISGGTGELFF	TGTGCCAGCAGCATTTCAGGGGGCACCGGGGAGCTGTTTTTT
NA	TRBV19	TRBJ2-3	NA	CASSQRGGTQYF	TGTGCCAGTAGCCAAAGGGGGGGCACGCAGTATTTT
TRBD2	TRBV7-9	TRBJ2-7	NA	CASSLTGGLAGDEQYF	TGTGCCAGCAGCTTAACGGGGGGACTAGCGGGAGATGAGCAGTACTTC
NA	TRBV28	TRBJ1-2	few	CASSFPPQGYTF	TGTGCCAGCAGTTTCCCTCCGCAGGGCTACACCTTC
NA	TRBV18	TRBJ2-1	NA	CASSQETGGDNEQFF	TGTGCCAGCTCCCAGGAAACAGGGGGGGACAATGAGCAGTTCTTC
TRBD1	TRBV4-2	TRBJ1-6	NA	CASSEGQGNNSPLHF	TGTGCCAGCAGCGAGGGACAGGGGAATAATTCACCCCTCCACTTT
NA	TRBV27	TRBJ1-6	once	CASSFGKSPLHF	TGTGCCAGCAGTTTCGGGAAGTCACCCCTCCACTTT
NA	TRBV29-1	TRBJ2-3	NA	CSVRVGPDTQYF	TGCAGCGTGAGGGTCGGGCCAGATACGCAGTATTTT
NA	TRBV10-3	TRBJ2-7	NA	CAISDLQVRGRGEQYF	TGTGCCATCAGTGACCTCCAGGTACGGGGGAGAGGCGAGCAGTACTTC
NA	TRBV28	TRBJ2-7	once	CASSLPRRSAYF	TGTGCCAGCAGCCTACCCCGGCGGAGTGCGTACTTC